This note documents a single T cell receptor beta chain sequence. The antigen is not known. The data stem from a study of T cells after yellow fever vaccination. At the level of the study: With SMART-Seq v4 Ultra Low Input, the fractions containing low cell numbers were prepared. Study-wide findings and caveats: Post-booster repertoires contained most primary-vaccination clones again (96% CD4, 85% to 90% CD8).

Between the trimmed V and J ends, which lost 0 bases and 3 bases, there was a span of 14 bases. This CDR3 is built from 16 residues. The germline V gene has CDR1 LGHDT and CDR2 YNNKEL (reference sequence). One entry per CDR3 protein, called by TCRdb with MiXCR from the 5' RACE reads. The sample consists of hundreds of thousands of distinct CDR3 sequences, about a fifth of them appearing once. V and J are TRBV3-1 and TRBJ2-5; a possible D gene is TRBD2 (5 bases). The material sequenced was PBMCs, taken approximately 20 days after the first yellow fever vaccination. The TCR originated in a man aged 18 to 29 who received the YFV17D yellow fever vaccine. The CDR3 loop reads CASSQDFIAGEETQYF. The CDR3 coding sequence is TGTGCCAGCAGCCAAGACTTTATAGCCGGGGAAGAGACCCAGTACTTC.